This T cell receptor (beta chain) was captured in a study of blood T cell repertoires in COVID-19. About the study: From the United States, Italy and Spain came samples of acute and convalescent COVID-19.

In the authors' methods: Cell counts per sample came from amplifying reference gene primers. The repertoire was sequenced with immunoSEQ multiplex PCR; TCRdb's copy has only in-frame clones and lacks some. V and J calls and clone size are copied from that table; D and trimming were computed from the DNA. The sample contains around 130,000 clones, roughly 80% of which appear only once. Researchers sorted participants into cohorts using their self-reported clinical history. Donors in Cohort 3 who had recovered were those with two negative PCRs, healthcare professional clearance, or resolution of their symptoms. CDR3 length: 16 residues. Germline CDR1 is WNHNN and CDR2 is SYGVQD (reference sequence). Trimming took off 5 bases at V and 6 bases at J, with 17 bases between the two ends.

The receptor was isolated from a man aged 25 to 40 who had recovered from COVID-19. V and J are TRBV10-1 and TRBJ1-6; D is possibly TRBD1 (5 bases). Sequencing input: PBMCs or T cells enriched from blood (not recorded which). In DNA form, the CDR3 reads TGCGCCAGCAGTACCCTGTGGGCAGGGATTAATTCACCCCTCCACTTT. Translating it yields CASSTLWAGINSPLHF.